A selection of T cell receptor beta chains follows, all from one sample in a study of monozygotic twins with inflammatory bowel disease. TCRdb re-called the 5' RACE reads and shows each CDR3 protein once, DNA omitted. This sample's table reports under 350,000 distinct CDR3 sequences. The sample consisted of blood. Receptors originate from a human donor with ulcerative colitis or Crohn's disease, or a healthy co-twin of an affected twin (not recorded which). Each CDR3 is given with its conserved first and last residue.

j_gene: TRBJ2-2
v_gene: TRBV7-9
CDR3aa: CASSLVLVGTGELFF

j_gene: TRBJ2-3
v_gene: TRBV9
CDR3aa: CASSVSGRTRTDTQYF

j_gene: TRBJ2-1
v_gene: TRBV30
CDR3aa: CAWSKDNEQFF

j_gene: TRBJ2-7
v_gene: TRBV6-2/TRBV6-3
CDR3aa: CASSWDRVREQYF

j_gene: TRBJ2-1
v_gene: TRBV7-2
CDR3aa: CASTPAGRLEQFF

j_gene: TRBJ2-7
v_gene: TRBV7-9
CDR3aa: CASSLGRDYYEQYF

j_gene: TRBJ2-7
v_gene: TRBV7-2
CDR3aa: CASSSGQGFSYEQYF

j_gene: TRBJ1-1
v_gene: TRBV18
CDR3aa: CASSPPERVNTEAFF

j_gene: TRBJ2-5
v_gene: TRBV18
CDR3aa: CASSTSGSGTQYF

j_gene: TRBJ2-1
v_gene: TRBV7-2
CDR3aa: CASSASGRGNEQFF

j_gene: TRBJ2-1
v_gene: TRBV7-2
CDR3aa: CASSSTRGTYNEQFF

j_gene: TRBJ1-1
v_gene: TRBV12-3/TRBV12-4
CDR3aa: CASSFGHWGEAFF

j_gene: TRBJ2-5
v_gene: TRBV2
CDR3aa: CASRRDSQETQYF

j_gene: TRBJ2-7
v_gene: TRBV6-5
CDR3aa: CASSYSTDAGTPYEQYF

j_gene: TRBJ2-7
v_gene: TRBV5-4
CDR3aa: CASRDPGGYEQYF

j_gene: TRBJ1-2
v_gene: TRBV4-3
CDR3aa: CASSQGTGNYGYTF

j_gene: TRBJ2-5
v_gene: TRBV7-7
CDR3aa: CASSLTGSQYF

j_gene: TRBJ1-1
v_gene: TRBV18
CDR3aa: CASSPDPNTEAFF

j_gene: TRBJ2-2
v_gene: TRBV28
CDR3aa: CASSSSRLAGTGELFF

j_gene: TRBJ2-1
v_gene: TRBV5-4
CDR3aa: CASSSAGGGEQFF

j_gene: TRBJ2-5
v_gene: TRBV7-2
CDR3aa: CASSPTGTSGGETQYF

j_gene: TRBJ2-1
v_gene: TRBV28
CDR3aa: CASSAPGFQFF

j_gene: TRBJ2-3
v_gene: TRBV7-2
CDR3aa: CASSIGGREVDTQYF

j_gene: TRBJ1-4
v_gene: TRBV24-1
CDR3aa: CATSETGPRGDEKLFF

j_gene: TRBJ2-2
v_gene: TRBV5-5
CDR3aa: CASSFSAGANTGELFF

j_gene: TRBJ1-5
v_gene: TRBV10-2
CDR3aa: CASARQGGRSNQPQHF

j_gene: TRBJ2-6
v_gene: TRBV18
CDR3aa: CASSPGHSGANVLTF

j_gene: TRBJ2-1
v_gene: TRBV24-1
CDR3aa: CATSDGGQGYDEQFF

j_gene: TRBJ2-2
v_gene: TRBV12-3/TRBV12-4
CDR3aa: CASSLGTVGTGELFF

j_gene: TRBJ2-5
v_gene: TRBV11-3
CDR3aa: CASSGTRGQETQYF

j_gene: TRBJ2-1
v_gene: TRBV6-5
CDR3aa: CASSYSFGVGQFF

j_gene: TRBJ2-7
v_gene: TRBV6-5
CDR3aa: CASSYSQGFNEQYF

j_gene: TRBJ2-3
v_gene: TRBV5-1
CDR3aa: CASSLKGGHTDTQYF

j_gene: TRBJ1-6
v_gene: TRBV5-6
CDR3aa: CASSWDRYNSPLHF

j_gene: TRBJ1-4
v_gene: TRBV5-1
CDR3aa: CASSLPGTANEKLFF

j_gene: TRBJ2-3
v_gene: TRBV7-2
CDR3aa: CASRPSRESLDTQYF

j_gene: TRBJ1-5
v_gene: TRBV7-9
CDR3aa: CASSRGTGMYSNQPQHF

j_gene: TRBJ1-6
v_gene: TRBV7-9
CDR3aa: CASSTRTGLWESPLHF

j_gene: TRBJ2-7
v_gene: TRBV18
CDR3aa: CASSQQGANEQYF

j_gene: TRBJ1-6
v_gene: TRBV29-1
CDR3aa: CSVSEGQMNSPLHF

j_gene: TRBJ2-6
v_gene: TRBV4-1
CDR3aa: CASSQDFSGGASGANVLTF

j_gene: TRBJ2-1
v_gene: TRBV27
CDR3aa: CASRGPGQGRNEQFF

j_gene: TRBJ2-1
v_gene: TRBV5-1
CDR3aa: CASIGDYLSEQFF